What follows is one TCR beta chain and its context. This entry belongs to a study of blood T cell repertoires in COVID-19. At the level of the study: Acute and convalescent COVID-19 samples came from the United States, Italy and Spain. Nucleic acid was either cDNA or gDNA, and it came from T cells, B-cell-depleted T cells, or PBMCs.

Authors' data handling: The assay estimated nucleated cells by amplifying reference gene primers. The protocol was immunoSEQ multiplex PCR, while the TCRdb copy is restricted to in-frame clones and leaves out a portion. That table gives V, J and clone size, and the DNA gave D and trimming. The sample holds some 280,000 clones, 70% to 90% seen once. This CDR3 is built from 15 residues. CDR1 and CDR2 from the germline V gene are SGHAT and FQNNGV. V gave up 7 bases and J gave up 3 bases; unmatched junction bases: 10. The chain has TRBV11-2 and TRBJ2-7; 9 bases are a match to TRBD1. The clonotype was recovered from a woman aged 45 to 65 with active or convalescent COVID-19. Sequencing input: peripheral blood. The CDR3 protein is CASTPGTGNFYEQYF. The CDR3 region has the DNA TGTGCCAGCACCCCTGGGACAGGGAATTTCTACGAGCAGTACTTC.